This is a list of T cell receptor beta chains from one sample in a study of cytomegalovirus exposure and HLA in healthy donors. Assay: immunoSEQ multiplex PCR; the TCRdb copy retains only in-frame clones and omits some. This repertoire includes 100,000 to 150,000 clones. The sample consisted of PBMCs. The receptors shown here come from a woman between 35 and 50 years old in good health and CMV-seropositive. Each CDR3 is given with its conserved first and last residue. A D gene is named only where the DNA matches it firmly.

NA	TRBJ2-2	TRBV29-1	CSVEGTGSKGNTGELFF	TGCAGCGTTGAAGGTACAGGGTCCAAGGGCAACACCGGGGAGCTGTTTTTT
TRBD2	TRBJ2-5	TRBV7-2	CASSLEALAGGPLETQYF	TGTGCCAGCAGCTTAGAGGCGCTAGCGGGAGGGCCGCTCGAGACCCAGTACTTC
NA	TRBJ1-5	TRBV29-1	CSVVAGSQPQHF	TGCAGCGTTGTGGCGGGGTCTCAGCCCCAGCATTTT
NA	TRBJ2-7	TRBV29-1	CSVRVGLVYEQYF	TGCAGCGTTAGAGTCGGACTCGTCTACGAGCAGTACTTC
TRBD1	TRBJ2-6	TRBV5-1	CASSFGTAESSGANVLTF	TGCGCCAGCAGCTTCGGGACAGCCGAAAGCTCTGGGGCCAACGTCCTGACTTTC
TRBD1	TRBJ2-5	TRBV6-1	CASSGQVLMQYF	TGTGCCAGCAGCGGACAGGTTCTGATGCAGTACTTC
TRBD1	TRBJ2-7	TRBV30	CAWSFGTAPKGNF	TGTGCCTGGAGCTTCGGGACAGCCCCTAAAGGAAACTTC
TRBD2	TRBJ2-1	TRBV30	CASATSGRGEQFF	TGTGCCTCCGCGACTAGCGGGAGGGGTGAGCAGTTCTTC
TRBD1	TRBJ2-1	TRBV7-3	CASSLPGQSSYNEQFF	TGTGCCAGCAGCTTACCGGGACAGAGCTCCTACAATGAGCAGTTCTTC
TRBD2	TRBJ2-1	TRBV6-5	CASSYSGGRINEQFF	TGTGCCAGCAGTTACTCCGGCGGGAGGATCAATGAGCAGTTCTTC
TRBD1	TRBJ2-7	TRBV6-5	CASRVGQQGGEQYF	TGTGCCAGCCGCGTAGGGCAACAGGGGGGCGAGCAGTACTTC
NA	TRBJ1-5	TRBV4-2	CASSQEVGAGDQPQHF	TGTGCCAGCAGCCAAGAGGTGGGCGCGGGTGATCAGCCCCAGCATTTT
TRBD1	TRBJ2-1	TRBV6-5	CASSFGQGAQGEQFF	TGTGCCAGCAGTTTCGGGCAGGGGGCTCAAGGGGAGCAGTTCTTC
NA	TRBJ1-6	TRBV9	CASSPRAGDSPLHF	TGTGCCAGCAGCCCGAGGGCAGGGGATTCACCCCTCCACTTT
NA	TRBJ2-7	TRBV29-1	CSVGLGARAEQYF	TGCAGCGTTGGCTTAGGGGCTAGAGCCGAGCAGTACTTC
NA	TRBJ2-5	TRBV7-2	CASSPPRVHGSGETQYF	TGTGCCAGCAGCCCGCCCCGGGTACACGGGAGTGGAGAGACCCAGTACTTC
NA	TRBJ1-5	TRBV7-2	CASRGFTNQPQHF	TGTGCCAGCAGGGGCTTTACCAATCAGCCCCAGCATTTT
NA	TRBJ2-1	TRBV28	CASRQSLRDSNEQFF	TGTGCCAGCAGACAATCCCTCCGGGACTCCAATGAGCAGTTCTTC